This TCR beta chain derives from a study of shared clonotypes between healthy human individuals. In the naive CD8 group, cells lacked CD45RO and were positively selected for CCR7, so terminally differentiated effector memory CD45RA+ cells were left out. Clones were sequenced by immunoSEQ multiplex PCR, and TCRdb holds only the in-frame ones, with some missing. The data contain some 2 million clones, approximately 94% of them seen just once; the ten biggest clones take up 1.2%. V was pared by 6 bases and J by 5 bases, with 16 bases between. Germline-derived CDR1 and CDR2 are SGHTS and YDEGEE. The CDR3 totals 14 residues.

The chain carries TRBV5-8 and TRBJ2-3; D might be TRBD2 (7 bases). The sequenced material came from naive CD8+ T cells sorted from blood. This TCR was sampled from a man aged 18 to 30 in good health. The CDR3: CASTLNREGDTQYF. CDR3 bases: TGTGCCAGCACTCTCAACAGGGAGGGAGATACGCAGTATTTT.